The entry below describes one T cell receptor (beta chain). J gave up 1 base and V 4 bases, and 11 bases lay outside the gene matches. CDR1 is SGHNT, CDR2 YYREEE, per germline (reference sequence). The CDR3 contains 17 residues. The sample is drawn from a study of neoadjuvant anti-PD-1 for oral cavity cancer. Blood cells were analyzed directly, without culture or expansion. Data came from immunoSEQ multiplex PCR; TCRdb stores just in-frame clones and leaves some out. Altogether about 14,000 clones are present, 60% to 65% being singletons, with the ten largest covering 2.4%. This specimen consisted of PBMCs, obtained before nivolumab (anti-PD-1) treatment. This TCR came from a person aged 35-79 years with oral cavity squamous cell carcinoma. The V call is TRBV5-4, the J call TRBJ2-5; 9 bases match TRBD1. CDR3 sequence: CASSLALGQGIQETQYF. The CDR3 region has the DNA TGTGCCAGCAGCCTCGCTCTGGGACAGGGTATCCAAGAGACCCAGTACTTC.